The 10 T cell receptor beta chains below were found in one sample sequenced in a study of T cell repertoires in cytomegalovirus infection. Their recognized antigens are unknown. One entry per CDR3 protein results from TCRdb running MiXCR on the reads. Of roughly 990,000 distinct CDR3 sequences in the sample, around 31% were seen once. This material consisted of cultured CD8+ T cells from PBMCs, taken from culture after CMV antigen stimulation. The receptors were gathered from a human donor in good health (CMV status not recorded). Some clones in this sample may be carry-over from other donors' samples.

This clonotype was seen at least ten times. This chain links TRBV28 with TRBJ2-7; TRBD1 matches at 12 bases. V dropped 6 bases and J dropped 3; count of bases not matched to a gene: 12. Looked up from germline, CDR1 is MDHEN and CDR2 is SYDVKM. The CDR3 covers 17 residues. CDR3 DNA: TGTGCCAGCAGCTCATCGGGACAGGGGGCGTCGTTCTACGAGCAGTACGTC. Amino acids: CASSSSGQGASFYEQYV.

The chain uses TRBV7-6 and TRBJ1-6; D not certain. This CDR3 is 16 amino acids long. Trimming shortened V by 4 bases and J by 6 bases, and 16 bases separated the two germline ends. CDR1 is SGHVS, CDR2 FNYEAQ, per germline. In nucleotides, the CDR3 is TGTGCCAGCAGCTCGAGACCGAAAACGGGTAATTCACCCCTCCACTTT. Translating gives CASSSRPKTGNSPLHF.

This clonotype came up many times. The chain uses TRBV7-2 and TRBJ2-7, with D possibly matching TRBD1 (6 bases). Germline-derived CDR1 and CDR2 are SGHTA and FQGNSA. The CDR3 has 13 amino acids. The V gene lost 5 bases and the J gene lost 2 bases, with 10 bases spanning the gap. This CDR3 is CASSPDRPYEQYV. The CDR3 nucleotides read TGTGCCAGCAGCCCAGACAGGCCCTACGAGCAGTACGTC.

This clonotype turned up a few times. The rearrangement joins TRBV12-3 or TRBV12-4 to TRBJ2-7; no reliable D call. The CDR3 consists of 13 residues. Trimming removed 6 bases at V and 2 bases at J, with 11 bases between. DNA for the CDR3: TGTGCCAGCAGCCATCTCTCGACCTACGAGCAGTACTTC. Its translation is CASSHLSTYEQYF.

The V gene is TRBV6-8, the J gene TRBJ1-2; 8 nucleotides match TRBD1. Germline-derived CDR1 and CDR2 are MNHGY and SAAAGT. With V trimmed by 2 bases and J by 4 bases, 9 bases remained unmatched. The CDR3 covers 16 residues. The CDR3 spells CASSYHPGGDPYGYTF. The CDR3 coding sequence is TGTGCCAGCAGTTACCACCCAGGGGGCGACCCCTATGGCTACACCTTC.

The chain uses TRBV19 and TRBJ2-1; D gene ambiguous. The V and J ends lost 4 bases and 0 bases respectively, with 10 bases between them. Germline CDR1 reads LNHDA; CDR2 reads SQIVND (reference sequence). This CDR3 contains 15 residues. CDR3 in amino acids: CASSSPHSSYNEQFF. CDR3 bases: TGTGCCAGTAGTAGCCCTCATTCCTCCTACAATGAGCAGTTCTTC.

The chain is built from TRBV10-3 and TRBJ1-1, with 7 nucleotides matching TRBD1. V shed 1 base and J 1 base; nucleotides not matched to a gene: 3. The CDR3 consists of 15 residues. The V gene's germline CDR1 is ENHRY and CDR2 SYGVKD. The CDR3 loop is CAISELGGKNTEAFF. CDR3 sequence (DNA): TGTGCCATCAGTGAGTTAGGGGGCAAGAACACTGAAGCTTTCTTT.

The chain carries TRBV6-8 and TRBJ2-2; the D gene is possibly TRBD1 (6 bases). This CDR3 contains 16 residues. CDR1 MNHGY and CDR2 SAAAGT come from the germline V gene. The V and J ends lost 6 bases and 2 bases respectively, with 16 bases between them. CDR3 DNA sequence: TGTGCCAGCAGATCTCGCAGGGGACCCAACACCGGGGAGCTGTTTTTT. Its translation: CASRSRRGPNTGELFF.

This rearrangement joins TRBV12-3 or TRBV12-4 to TRBJ2-1; D gene uncertain. Trimming took 3 bases from V and 7 from J, leaving 13 bases between them. The CDR3 totals 14 residues. DNA of the CDR3: TGTGCCAGCAGTTTTACCCTACTTGGGAATGAGCAGTTCTTC. Protein sequence: CASSFTLLGNEQFF.

The chain links TRBV12-3 or TRBV12-4 to TRBJ1-4; the D is unclear. The CDR3 contains 12 residues. V was clipped by 2 bases and J by 10 bases, with 8 bases between them. The CDR3 sequence: CASSLIRGKLFF. The CDR3 DNA reads as TGTGCCAGCAGTTTAATCCGAGGAAAACTGTTTTTT.